This is a list of T cell receptor beta chains from one sample in a study of post-analysis software for immune sequencing data. MiXCR, applied by TCRdb to the PCR reads, yields one record per CDR3 protein. The table includes about 770,000 distinct CDR3 sequences, around 42% detected once. The sequenced sample consisted of blood. These receptors were taken from a girl aged 5-17 years with multiple sclerosis. Each CDR3 is given with its conserved first and last residue. Each record gives: clone size, D gene, V gene, J gene, CDR3 DNA, CDR3 protein. A D gene is named only where the DNA matches it firmly. Clone size is given for some rows only: seen once, a few or many times, or a class if the clone is expanded.

size: few
D: .
V: TRBV7-6
J: TRBJ2-7
DNA: TGTGCCAGCAGCTTAGGGGCTCTACCCACCTACGAGCAGTACTTC
CDR3: CASSLGALPTYEQYF

size: .
D: TRBD1
V: TRBV29-1
J: TRBJ2-1
DNA: TGCAGCGTTGGCCGGGCGGGACAGGGGCATGAGCAGTTCTTC
CDR3: CSVGRAGQGHEQFF

size: .
D: TRBD1
V: TRBV7-7
J: TRBJ2-5
DNA: TGTGCTAGCAGCCATCGGACAGGGCCCCAAGAGACCCAGTACTTC
CDR3: CASSHRTGPQETQYF

size: .
D: .
V: TRBV12-3/TRBV12-4
J: TRBJ2-5
DNA: TGTGCCAGCAGTTTCTCGGGGTGGCAAGAGACCCAGTACTTC
CDR3: CASSFSGWQETQYF

size: .
D: .
V: TRBV4-3
J: TRBJ2-7
DNA: TGCGCCAGCAGCCAAGATCGAGGGCAGTTATTCGACGAGCAGTACTTC
CDR3: CASSQDRGQLFDEQYF

size: .
D: TRBD1
V: TRBV15
J: TRBJ1-2
DNA: TGTGCCACCAGCAGAGGACAGGGAGGCTATGGCTACACCTTC
CDR3: CATSRGQGGYGYTF

size: few
D: .
V: TRBV10-3
J: TRBJ1-2
DNA: TGTGCCATCAGTCAAGGTCAGGCAGGGAAAGACTATGGCTACACCTTC
CDR3: CAISQGQAGKDYGYTF

size: few
D: .
V: TRBV6-6
J: TRBJ2-7
DNA: TGTGCCAGCCCGCTCCACATGAACGAGCAGTACTTC
CDR3: CASPLHMNEQYF

size: .
D: .
V: TRBV10-3
J: TRBJ2-5
DNA: TGTGCCACCTTCGGGGGGCGCGGGGAAGAGACCCAGTACTTC
CDR3: CATFGGRGEETQYF

size: few
D: .
V: TRBV20-1
J: TRBJ2-5
DNA: TGCAGTGCTAAGGGATTTTTACGGGAGACCCAGTACTTC
CDR3: CSAKGFLRETQYF

size: few
D: .
V: TRBV12-3/TRBV12-4
J: TRBJ1-4
DNA: TGTGCCAGCAGTTTAATGGTCCGGGGGCGGCCTGAAAAACTGTTTTTT
CDR3: CASSLMVRGRPEKLFF

size: .
D: TRBD1
V: TRBV5-1
J: TRBJ2-5
DNA: TGCGCCAGCAGCTCCTCACAGGGGCTGGGGATTCAAGAGACCCAGTACTTC
CDR3: CASSSSQGLGIQETQYF

size: .
D: .
V: TRBV29-1
J: TRBJ2-5
DNA: TGCAGCGTTGAGTTGGGGGCAGAGACCCAGTACTTC
CDR3: CSVELGAETQYF

size: .
D: TRBD2
V: TRBV7-2
J: TRBJ2-3
DNA: TGTGCCAGCACCCTAGCGGGAGGTTACAGGGAAGATACGCAGTATTTT
CDR3: CASTLAGGYREDTQYF

size: .
D: .
V: TRBV12-3/TRBV12-4
J: TRBJ2-6
DNA: TGTGCCAGCAGTTTAGCCCCCCCGTCGGGGGCCAACGTCCTGACTTTC
CDR3: CASSLAPPSGANVLTF

size: .
D: .
V: TRBV7-8
J: TRBJ2-7
DNA: TGTGCCAGCAGCCCTGAAGTGACGGGGACCTACGAGCAGTACTTC
CDR3: CASSPEVTGTYEQYF

size: few
D: .
V: TRBV5-1
J: TRBJ1-1
DNA: TGCGCCAGCAGCCGGGGACCGAGCAACACTGAAGCTTTCTTT
CDR3: CASSRGPSNTEAFF

size: .
D: TRBD1
V: TRBV18
J: TRBJ2-1
DNA: TGTGCCAGCTCACCACCGGGACAGCATTACAATGAGCAGTTCTTC
CDR3: CASSPPGQHYNEQFF

size: .
D: TRBD1
V: TRBV6-5
J: TRBJ2-7
DNA: TGTACCAGCACTTACGGGACAGGGACCTACGAGCAGTACTTC
CDR3: CTSTYGTGTYEQYF

size: .
D: TRBD2
V: TRBV6-5
J: TRBJ2-5
DNA: TGTGCCAGCAGCCCCGATCTAGCGGGTTCGTTCGAGACCCAGTACTTC
CDR3: CASSPDLAGSFETQYF

size: .
D: TRBD1
V: TRBV12-3/TRBV12-4
J: TRBJ2-7
DNA: TGTGCCAGCACAGGGGGCAGAGGATACGAGCAGTACTTC
CDR3: CASTGGRGYEQYF

size: few
D: .
V: TRBV15
J: TRBJ1-4
DNA: TGTGCCACCAGAGACAGCGCTAATGAAAAACTGTTTTTT
CDR3: CATRDSANEKLFF

size: many
D: .
V: TRBV9
J: TRBJ2-3
DNA: TGTGCCAGCAGCCCAAGACCGTTTGGCACAGATACGCAGTATTTT
CDR3: CASSPRPFGTDTQYF

size: .
D: .
V: TRBV7-3
J: TRBJ1-2
DNA: TGTGCCAGCAGCCCGGACGGCTCCTATGGCTACACCTTC
CDR3: CASSPDGSYGYTF

size: .
D: .
V: TRBV28
J: TRBJ1-1
DNA: TGTGCCAGCAGTTTAATCGGACAGCAGATGAACACTGAAGCTTTCTTT
CDR3: CASSLIGQQMNTEAFF